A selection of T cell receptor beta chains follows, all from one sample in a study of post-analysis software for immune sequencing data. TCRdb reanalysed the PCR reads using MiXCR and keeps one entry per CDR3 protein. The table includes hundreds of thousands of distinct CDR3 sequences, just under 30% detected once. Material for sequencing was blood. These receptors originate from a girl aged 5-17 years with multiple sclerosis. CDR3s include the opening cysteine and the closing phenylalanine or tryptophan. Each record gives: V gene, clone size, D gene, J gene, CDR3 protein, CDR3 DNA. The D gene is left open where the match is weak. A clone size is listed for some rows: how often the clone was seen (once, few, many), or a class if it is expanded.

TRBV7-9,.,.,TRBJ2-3,CAGRRAALTDTQYF,TGTGCCGGGCGACGGGCAGCACTCACAGATACGCAGTATTTT
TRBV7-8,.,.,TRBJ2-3,CASRGDQRGTQYF,TGTGCCAGCAGGGGGGACCAACGGGGTACGCAGTATTTT
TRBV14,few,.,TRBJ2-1,CASSQEPPISAGSGNEQFF,TGTGCCAGCAGCCAAGAGCCCCCAATCAGCGCGGGTTCGGGGAATGAGCAGTTCTTC
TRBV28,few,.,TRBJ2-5,CASSSPQFGLGTQYF,TGTGCCAGCAGTTCACCCCAGTTTGGGCTGGGGACCCAGTACTTC
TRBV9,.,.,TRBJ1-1,CASSVGGGASEAFF,TGTGCCAGCAGCGTAGGTGGGGGGGCCTCTGAAGCTTTCTTT
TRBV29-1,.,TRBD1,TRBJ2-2,CGVESRGRPGELFF,TGCGGCGTTGAATCCAGGGGGCGCCCCGGGGAGCTGTTTTTT
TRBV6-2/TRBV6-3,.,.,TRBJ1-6,CASSTDTFRSPPHF,TGTGCCAGCAGTACGGACACCTTTCGTTCACCCCCCCACTTT
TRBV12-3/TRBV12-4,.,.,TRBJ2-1,CASSWDYNEQFF,TGTGCCAGCAGTTGGGACTACAATGAGCAGTTCTTC
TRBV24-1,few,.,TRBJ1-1,CATSYTNTEAFF,TGTGCCACCAGCTACACGAACACTGAAGCTTTCTTT
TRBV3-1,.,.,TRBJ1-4,CASSQDPVNEKLFF,TGTGCCAGCAGCCAAGATCCGGTTAATGAAAAACTGTTTTTT